The clone carrying this T cell receptor (beta chain) was observed a few times. The entry originates in a study of PD-1 blockade in classical Hodgkin lymphoma. Turning to the study itself: The patients were dosed with nivolumab 3 mg/kg, infused intravenously every 2 weeks.

Looked up from germline, CDR1 is SEHNR and CDR2 is FQNEAQ (reference sequence). The CDR3 consists of 13 residues. Trimming removed 3 bases at V and 4 bases at J, with 10 bases between. Data came from immunoSEQ multiplex PCR; TCRdb stores just in-frame clones and leaves some out. The sample holds about 29,000 clones, around 71% seen once. After autologous stem cell transplantation all patients relapsed, and prior brentuximab vedotin exposure differed between cohorts. The patients, who had relapsed/refractory classical Hodgkin lymphoma, achieved best responses of complete response, partial response or progressive disease.

The material sequenced was peripheral blood mononuclear cells (PBMCs), taken before the second cycle of nivolumab. This sequence originates from a human donor with classical Hodgkin lymphoma. V usage is TRBV7-9 and J usage is TRBJ2-7, with a tentative D call TRBD2 (5 bases). In nucleotides, the CDR3 is TGTGCCAGCAGCTTGGGTGGGGAGTACGAGCAGTACTTC. Its translation: CASSLGGEYEQYF.